These 17 T cell receptor beta chains came from one sample sequenced in a study of blood T cell repertoires in COVID-19. Clones were sequenced by immunoSEQ multiplex PCR, and TCRdb holds only the in-frame ones, with some missing. This sample has a few hundred thousand clones, with roughly 85% found just once. Sequenced sample: peripheral blood. These receptors came from a human donor in a cohort sampled during active COVID-19.

This clone was seen a handful of times. The chain has TRBV5-4 and TRBJ2-7; the D gene is possibly TRBD2 (7 bases). Between the trimmed V and J ends, which lost 4 bases and 1 base, there was a span of 15 bases. The germline CDR1 and CDR2 sequences are SGHNT and YYREEE (reference sequence). This CDR3 has 15 amino acids. As DNA, the CDR3 is TGTGCCAGCAGCCCATTCGCGGGGGCTTCCTACGAGCAGTACTTC. Encoded protein: CASSPFAGASYEQYF.

This clone was seen only a few times. The chain has TRBV5-4 and TRBJ2-1, with a tentative D call TRBD1 (6 bases). From germline, CDR1 is SGHNT and CDR2 YYREEE (reference sequence). CDR3 size: 15 residues. The V end was cut by 4 bases, the J end by 3 bases, with 14 bases between. DNA of the CDR3: TGTGCCAGCAGCCCAGGTCAGGGGCGCTACAATGAGCAGTTCTTC. The encoded protein is CASSPGQGRYNEQFF. Combining the CDR3 with reference TRBV5-4 and TRBJ2-1 gives the whole variable domain ETGVTQSPTHLIKTRGQQVTLRCSSQSGHNTVSWYQQALGQGPQFIFQYYREEENGRGNFPPRFSGLQFPNYSSELNVNALELDDSALYLCASSPGQGRYNEQFFGPGTRLTVL.

This clone occurred a few times. The chain couples TRBV3-1 (or the pseudogene TRBV3-2) to TRBJ2-7, with 7 bases that match TRBD1. Germline values: CDR1 LGHDT, CDR2 YNNKEL (reference sequence). Unmatched junction bases numbered 6, after V lost 1 base and J lost 3 bases. The CDR3 spans 15 residues. DNA for the CDR3: TGTGCCAGCAGCCAAGCCGGGACAGCGCACTACGAGCAGTACTTC. As protein: CASSQAGTAHYEQYF.

The J gene is TRBJ1-1, the V gene TRBV5-4; TRBD1 aligns across 8 bases. Germline V gives CDR1 SGHNT, CDR2 YYREEE (reference sequence). This CDR3 has 14 amino acids. Germline trimming cut 3 bases from V and 2 bases from J; bases unmatched to any gene: 3. The CDR3: CASSSTGGNTEAFF. Here the CDR3 DNA reads TGTGCCAGCAGCTCCACAGGGGGAAACACTGAAGCTTTCTTT.

The gene calls are TRBV12-5 and TRBJ2-5; tentatively, D is TRBD1 (6 bases). Looked up from germline, CDR1 is LGHNT and CDR2 is FRNRAP. There are 12 residues in the CDR3. The CDR3 is CASLGHQETQYF. In nucleotides, the CDR3 is TGTGCCAGCTTGGGACATCAAGAGACCCAGTACTTC.

V gene TRBV18 combines with J gene TRBJ1-2; D call uncertain. The CDR3 is made up of 13 amino acids. Germline loops: CDR1 KGHSH, CDR2 LQKENI. V gave up 1 base and J gave up 8 bases, with 11 bases separating them. CDR3 nucleotides: TGTGCCAGCTCACCACTGGAAGGGAGCGGCTACACCTTC. Amino acids: CASSPLEGSGYTF. Combining the CDR3 with reference TRBV18 and TRBJ1-2 gives the whole variable domain NAGVMQNPRHLVRRRGQEARLRCSPMKGHSHVYWYRQLPEEGLKFMVYLQKENIIDESGMPKERFSAEFPKEGPSILRIQQVVRGDSAAYFCASSPLEGSGYTFGSGTRLTVV.

Judged by abundance, this clone is large. The chain employs TRBV25-1 and TRBJ2-7; 10 nucleotides align to TRBD1. In germline, CDR1 is MGHDK, CDR2 SYGVNS. The CDR3 is 16 residues long. The ends lost 6 bases at V and 6 bases at J; junction bases unmatched: 14. CDR3 loop: CASSKEGGQGSSEQYF. Here the CDR3 DNA reads TGTGCCAGCAGCAAGGAGGGGGGACAGGGGTCGAGCGAGCAGTACTTC.

This clone is a singleton in its sample. Being one base from a much bigger clone, this may be a read error. This chain joins TRBV9 and TRBJ1-6; 9 positions match TRBD1. Germline V CDR1 and CDR2: SGDLS, YYNGEE. Trimming cost V 4 bases and J 7 bases; bases outside gene matches: 3. CDR3 length: 14 residues. The CDR3 protein is CASSQDRGNSPLHF. CDR3 coding DNA: TGTGCCAGCAGCCAGGACAGGGGAAATTCACCCCTCCACTTT.

The chain links TRBV5-1 to TRBJ1-2; TRBD1 matches 7 bases. Germline assignment: CDR1 SGHRS and CDR2 YFSETQ. J gave up 4 bases and V 0 bases, and 6 bases lay outside the gene matches. The CDR3 is 15 amino acids. CDR3 DNA: TGCGCCAGCAGCTTGGCTGGACAGGAGGGCTATGGCTACACCTTC. Its protein is CASSLAGQEGYGYTF.

This clone came up once. The J gene is TRBJ2-7, the V gene TRBV7-6, with a possible D match to TRBD2 (7 bases). The CDR3 runs 16 residues. V shed 5 bases and J shed 0 bases, with 17 bases lying between them. Germline V gene data show CDR1 as SGHVS and CDR2 as FNYEAQ. The CDR3 DNA is TGTGCCAGCAGCCCAATAGGGGGGGCGTTCTCCTACGAGCAGTACTTC. Translating it yields CASSPIGGAFSYEQYF.

The chain recombines TRBV30 with TRBJ1-1; 9 bases map to TRBD1. Germline V gene lookup returns CDR1 GTSNPN and CDR2 SVGIG (reference sequence). Unmatched junction bases numbered 3, after V lost 3 bases and J lost 7 bases. This CDR3 is 12 amino acids long. CDR3 in amino acids: CAWRTGGLEAFF. DNA of the CDR3: TGTGCCTGGAGGACAGGGGGGCTTGAAGCTTTCTTT. Filled out from reference TRBV30 and TRBJ1-1, the complete variable domain reads SQTIHQWPATLVQPVGSPLSLECTVEGTSNPNLYWYRQAAGRGLQLLFYSVGIGQISSEVPQNLSASRPQDRQFILSSKKLLLSDSGFYLCAWRTGGLEAFFGQGTRLTVV.

The sample holds one count of this clone. The genes are TRBV27 and TRBJ2-7, with 7 bases identical to TRBD1. This CDR3 contains 16 residues. The V and J ends lost 8 bases and 5 bases, in that order; junction bases with no gene match: 18. Looked up from germline, CDR1 is MNHEY and CDR2 is SMNVEV (reference sequence). The CDR3 here is CASSLTGRFNIHEQYF. The CDR3 bases are TGTGCCAGCTCCCTGACAGGGCGATTTAATATCCACGAGCAGTACTTC.

The chain joins TRBV15 to TRBJ1-2; D not resolved. The CDR3 runs to 12 residues. From germline, CDR1 is LNHNV and CDR2 YYDKDF (reference sequence). Between the trimmed V and J ends, which lost 0 bases and 4 bases, there was a span of 3 bases. CDR3 coding DNA: TGTGCCACCAGCAGAGAGGCCTATGGCTACACCTTC. Translating gives CATSREAYGYTF.

This clone has a single count. V usage is TRBV24-1 and J usage is TRBJ2-2; tentatively, D is TRBD2 (6 bases). Trimming stripped 5 bases from V and 1 base from J, with 7 bases between. This CDR3 region has 14 residues. Germline V gene lookup returns CDR1 KGHDR and CDR2 SFDVKD. CDR3: CATSGRENTGELFF. The CDR3 bases are TGTGCCACCAGTGGGCGGGAGAACACCGGGGAGCTGTTTTTT.

This clone was recorded once. The chain recombines TRBV5-5 with TRBJ2-7; 7 bases line up with TRBD1. Per the germline V gene, CDR1 is SGHKS and CDR2 is YYEKEE (reference sequence). V trimming: 7 bases; J trimming: 2 bases; junction bases outside the gene matches: 9. The CDR3 is 14 amino acids. DNA of the CDR3: TGTGCCAGCTTACCCGGGACAGTGGCCTACGAGCAGTACTTC. Translating gives CASLPGTVAYEQYF. Variable domain in full (rest from reference TRBV5-5 and TRBJ2-7): DAGVTQSPTHLIKTRGQQVTLRCSPISGHKSVSWYQQVLGQGPQFIFQYYEKEERGRGNFPDRFSARQFPNYSSELNVNALLLGDSALYLCASLPGTVAYEQYFGPGTRLTVT.

In this sample, this clone turned up a few times. This chain connects TRBV9 to TRBJ2-7; possible D gene TRBD1, 6 bases. V gave up 3 bases and J gave up 0 bases, with 10 bases separating them. Germline CDR1 and CDR2: SGDLS and YYNGEE. This CDR3 region has 14 residues. This chain's CDR3 is CASSDRASSYEQYF. The CDR3 nucleotides are TGTGCCAGCAGCGACAGGGCTAGCTCCTACGAGCAGTACTTC.

The J gene is TRBJ1-3, the V gene TRBV9, with TRBD1 matching over 11 bases. V trimming: 4 bases; J trimming: 3 bases; junction bases outside the gene matches: 12. The CDR3 is 18 amino acids. CDR1 is SGDLS and CDR2 is YYNGEE in the germline V gene. The DNA for the CDR3 is TGTGCCAGCAGCCCTCGACCGGACAGGGGGCCGAGTGGAAACACCATATATTTT. Translating gives CASSPRPDRGPSGNTIYF.